The clone carrying this T cell receptor (beta chain) was recorded many times. In germline, CDR1 is LGHNA, CDR2 YNFKEQ. Trimming stripped 4 bases from V and 9 bases from J, with 13 bases between. The CDR3 sequence is 13 residues long. The sample is drawn from a study of T-cell memory formation after mild COVID-19. From the 5' RACE reads, TCRdb called clonotypes with MiXCR, one entry per CDR3 protein. There are 150,000 or so distinct CDR3 sequences in the sample; approximately 14% occur only once, and 13% to 15% lies in the top ten. What was sequenced was PBMCs or a T cell subset sorted from them (not recorded which). The J gene is TRBJ2-1, the V gene TRBV4-2, with no clear D. This receptor was taken from an adult woman who had mild COVID-19 (a few samples of this study predate the infection). Cell type and time point are not known. The CDR3 sequence is CASSPTERGEQFF. CDR3 DNA: TGTGCCAGCAGCCCAACCGAACGCGGTGAGCAGTTCTTC.